This T cell receptor beta chain was obtained from a study of blood T cells in healthy people across ages. The CDR3 length is 11 residues. Per germline, CDR1 DFQATT and CDR2 SNEGSKA (reference sequence). Comments on this clonotype: The antigen is unknown.

Study-wide findings and caveats: Both naive CD4+ cell counts and diversity were greater in long-lived donors than in aged donors.

A second about 7 to 11 cycle PCR used barcoded and J-beta primers. Each CDR3 protein gets one entry after TCRdb re-called the 5' RACE reads with MiXCR. There are about 1.5 million distinct CDR3 sequences in the sample; less than 45% occur only once, and under 5% lies in the top ten. The specimen sequenced was blood. This clonotype was obtained from a woman younger than 35 in good health. This chain joins TRBV20-1 and TRBJ1-5; D gene uncertain. In DNA form, the CDR3 reads TGCCTTGCGGGCCTAAATCAGCCCCAGCATTTT. Translating gives CLAGLNQPQHF.